This T cell receptor beta chain was obtained from a study of T cell changes during pregnancy in multiple sclerosis. Germline V gene sequence: CDR1 SGHRS, CDR2 YFSETQ. Deletions cut 5 bases from V and 4 bases from J, with 15 bases between. This CDR3 is 14 amino acids long. Generated by immunoSEQ multiplex PCR, the TCRdb table keeps only in-frame clones and is missing some. The repertoire holds roughly 99,000 clones, roughly nine tenths seen once, with more than 2% in the top ten. This TCR was recovered from a female donor in good health, enrolled as a control in a pregnancy study. The source material was peripheral blood, sampled after pregnancy. J is TRBJ1-2 and V is TRBV5-1; D is ambiguous. Written as DNA, the CDR3 is TGCGCCAGCAGTCATGATAACGAGGGCTATGGCTACACCTTC. Protein product: CASSHDNEGYGYTF.